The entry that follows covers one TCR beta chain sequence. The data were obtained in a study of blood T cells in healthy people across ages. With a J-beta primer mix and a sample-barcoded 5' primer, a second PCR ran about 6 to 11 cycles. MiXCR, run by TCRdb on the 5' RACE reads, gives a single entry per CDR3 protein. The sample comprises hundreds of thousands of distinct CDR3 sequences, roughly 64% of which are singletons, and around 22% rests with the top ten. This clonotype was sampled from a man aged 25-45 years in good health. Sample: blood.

The CDR3: CASSLGTGPLQETQYF. In DNA form, the CDR3 reads TGTGCCAGCAGCTTAGGGACAGGGCCCCTACAAGAGACCCAGTACTTC. The rearrangement joins TRBV7-9 to TRBJ2-5; 8 bases line up with TRBD1. J lost 2 bases, V lost 1 base, and 6 bases had no gene match. This CDR3 is built from 16 residues. CDR1 is SEHNR and CDR2 is FQNEAQ in the germline V gene (reference sequence).